The rows below give T cell receptor beta chains drawn from one sample of a study of blood T cells in healthy people across ages. In TCRdb, the 5' RACE reads were re-called with MiXCR into one record per CDR3 protein. The sample shows roughly 2 million distinct CDR3 sequences, around half of them seen only once. Sequenced material: blood. These receptors all stem from a woman between 40 and 50 years old in good health. The CDR3 runs from the conserved cysteine through the conserved F or W. A D gene is named only where the DNA matches it firmly. Clone size, where shown, is once, few, many, or a class for clones that have expanded.

V: TRBV10-3; size: few; J: TRBJ1-5; D: -; CDR3: CAISDRQDSNQPQHF; DNA: TGTGCCATCAGTGACCGACAGGATAGCAATCAGCCCCAGCATTTT
V: TRBV12-3/TRBV12-4; size: -; J: TRBJ2-1; D: TRBD1; CDR3: CASTLTGGGNEQFF; DNA: TGTGCCAGCACCCTCACAGGGGGCGGCAATGAGCAGTTCTTC
V: TRBV11-2; size: -; J: TRBJ2-1; D: TRBD1; CDR3: CASSLVLTDRVYNEQFF; DNA: TGTGCCAGCAGCTTAGTCTTAACGGACAGGGTATACAATGAGCAGTTCTTC
V: TRBV2; size: -; J: TRBJ2-7; D: TRBD1; CDR3: CASKGQGQAYEQYF; DNA: TGTGCCAGCAAGGGACAGGGGCAAGCCTACGAGCAGTACTTC
V: TRBV20-1; size: -; J: TRBJ2-1; D: -; CDR3: CSARDGEGTGKQFF; DNA: TGCAGTGCTAGAGATGGAGAGGGGACGGGGAAGCAGTTCTTC
V: TRBV11-2; size: -; J: TRBJ2-1; D: TRBD2; CDR3: CASSLDLALAGLSSYSEQFF; DNA: TGTGCCAGCAGCTTAGATTTGGCACTAGCGGGCCTCAGCTCCTACAGTGAGCAGTTCTTC
V: TRBV6-2/TRBV6-3; size: -; J: TRBJ2-5; D: -; CDR3: CASRTSGANSETQYF; DNA: TGTGCCAGCAGGACCTCGGGGGCGAATAGTGAGACCCAGTACTTC
V: TRBV11-1; size: few; J: TRBJ2-1; D: -; CDR3: CASSLPSDNEQFF; DNA: TGTGCCAGCAGCTTACCGTCCGACAATGAGCAGTTCTTC
V: TRBV5-1; size: -; J: TRBJ1-2; D: TRBD1; CDR3: CASSLGGTERGYTF; DNA: TGCGCCAGCAGCTTGGGCGGGACAGAACGGGGCTACACCTTC
V: TRBV5-1; size: few; J: TRBJ2-7; D: TRBD1; CDR3: CASSSSPGTGGEQYF; DNA: TGCGCCAGCAGTTCATCTCCCGGGACAGGGGGGGAGCAGTACTTC
V: TRBV7-2; size: many; J: TRBJ1-2; D: TRBD1; CDR3: CASSLEGQGARGYTF; DNA: TGTGCCAGCAGCTTAGAAGGACAGGGGGCGAGGGGCTACACCTTC
V: TRBV16; size: -; J: TRBJ2-7; D: -; CDR3: CASSQYASSYEQYF; DNA: TGTGCCAGCAGCCAATATGCCAGCTCCTACGAGCAGTACTTC
V: TRBV7-3; size: few; J: TRBJ1-2; D: -; CDR3: CASSLQGTLTVSNYGYTF; DNA: TGTGCCAGCAGCCTTCAGGGAACCTTAACCGTCAGTAACTATGGCTACACCTTC
V: TRBV6-5; size: -; J: TRBJ2-1; D: -; CDR3: CASSLTWTAREQFF; DNA: TGTGCCAGCAGTCTAACGTGGACAGCGCGGGAGCAGTTCTTC
V: TRBV4-2; size: -; J: TRBJ1-1; D: -; CDR3: CASSQGVGGGNTEAFF; DNA: TGTGCCAGCAGCCAAGGGGTAGGGGGTGGGAACACTGAAGCTTTCTTT
V: TRBV24-1; size: few; J: TRBJ2-5; D: TRBD1; CDR3: CATSDRQGILETQYF; DNA: TGTGCCACCAGTGATAGACAGGGGATTTTGGAGACCCAGTACTTC
V: TRBV7-6; size: -; J: TRBJ2-1; D: TRBD1; CDR3: CASTLWTGVGNEQFF; DNA: TGTGCCAGTACCCTGTGGACAGGGGTTGGGAATGAGCAGTTCTTC
V: TRBV9; size: few; J: TRBJ2-5; D: TRBD2; CDR3: CASSVDKTSGKQETQYF; DNA: TGTGCCAGCAGCGTAGACAAAACTAGCGGGAAGCAAGAGACCCAGTACTTC